This record concerns one T cell receptor (beta chain) sequence. This record comes from a study of blood T cell repertoires in COVID-19. In the study overall: Sites in the United States, Italy and Spain provided acute and convalescent COVID-19 samples. Nucleic acid was either cDNA or gDNA, and it came from T cells, B-cell-depleted T cells, or PBMCs.

Profiling relied on immunoSEQ multiplex PCR, and the TCRdb table lists in-frame clones only, not all of them. The data hold just over 300,000 clones, with over 75% observed a single time. CDR1 WNHNN and CDR2 SYGVQD come from the germline V gene (reference sequence). With V trimmed by 3 bases and J by 0 bases, 1 base remained unmatched. CDR3 length equals 15 residues. Recruitment covered roughly 24 US areas and drew participants whose ages spanned roughly 18 to 89 years. Recovered participants had two consecutive negative NP/OP PCR tests, healthcare professional clearance, or symptom resolution. The J gene is TRBJ1-4, the V gene TRBV10-1; 7 bases fit TRBD1. The receptor comes from a man under 40 who had recovered from COVID-19. Sequencing was done on a sample of PBMCs or T cells enriched from blood (not recorded which). CDR3 residues: CASSDTGATNEKLFF. DNA of the CDR3: TGCGCCAGCAGTGACACAGGGGCAACTAATGAAAAACTGTTTTTT.